This entry concerns a single T cell receptor beta chain. The entry originates in a study of blood T cells in healthy people across ages. Study details: Every two T cells gave about one barcoded beta molecule via template switching.

Total RNA was extracted at no less than 6 micrograms per sample. The use of a sample-barcoded 5' primer and a J-beta primer mix characterized a second PCR of about 7 to 12 cycles. All samples gave at least 2.5 million CDR3-containing paired-end reads. TCRdb used MiXCR to reprocess the 5' RACE reads, holding one entry per CDR3 protein. The sample has 650,000 to 800,000 distinct CDR3 sequences, 52% seen once; the top ten hold about 13%. V lost 1 base to trimming and J lost 4 bases, with 13 bases between them. The CDR3 consists of 14 residues. The germline gives CDR1 DFQATT, CDR2 SNEGSKA (reference sequence).

This chain uses TRBV20-1 with TRBJ1-1; unclear D gene. Sequencing was done on a sample of blood. The sequence was obtained from an elderly woman in good health. The CDR3 DNA reads TGCAGTGCTAGAGGGAGCTTGGTGCGCACTGAAGCTTTCTTT. Its translation is CSARGSLVRTEAFF.